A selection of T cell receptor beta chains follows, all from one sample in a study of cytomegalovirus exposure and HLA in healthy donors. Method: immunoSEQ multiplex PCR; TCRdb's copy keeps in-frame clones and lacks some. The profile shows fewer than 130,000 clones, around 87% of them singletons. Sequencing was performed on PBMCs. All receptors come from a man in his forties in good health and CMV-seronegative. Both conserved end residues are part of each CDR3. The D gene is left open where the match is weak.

CDR3nt: TGTGCCAGCAGCCAAGAAGGGACTAGCAGGGACATTCAGTACTTC; CDR3aa: CASSQEGTSRDIQYF; v_gene: TRBV4-2; j_gene: TRBJ2-4; d_gene: TRBD2
CDR3nt: TGTGCCAGCAGAACTGCAACCGGGACAGGGCGTGATGGCTACACCTTC; CDR3aa: CASRTATGTGRDGYTF; v_gene: TRBV27; j_gene: TRBJ1-2; d_gene: TRBD1
CDR3nt: TGTGCCAGCACAGGGGACGGCTTTAAGCAGCCCCAGCATTTT; CDR3aa: CASTGDGFKQPQHF; v_gene: TRBV2; j_gene: TRBJ1-5; d_gene: NA
CDR3nt: TGCGCCAGCAGCTACGGTGGGACAGGCCAACCAGAGACCCAGTACTTC; CDR3aa: CASSYGGTGQPETQYF; v_gene: TRBV5-1; j_gene: TRBJ2-5; d_gene: TRBD1
CDR3nt: TGCAGCGTCGGACAGGGTGGTAATTCACCCCTCCACTTT; CDR3aa: CSVGQGGNSPLHF; v_gene: TRBV29-1; j_gene: TRBJ1-6; d_gene: TRBD1
CDR3nt: TGTGCCAGCAGTGTCGGGGTGAGTAATTCACCCCTCCACTTT; CDR3aa: CASSVGVSNSPLHF; v_gene: TRBV6-1; j_gene: TRBJ1-6; d_gene: NA
CDR3nt: TGTGCCAGTAGCCCCCCAGGGGCTGGGGCCAACGTCCTGACTTTC; CDR3aa: CASSPPGAGANVLTF; v_gene: TRBV19; j_gene: TRBJ2-6; d_gene: NA
CDR3nt: TGTGCCAGCAGCCCTTCAGACGTCAACCTGGGAGACACTGAAGCTTTCTTT; CDR3aa: CASSPSDVNLGDTEAFF; v_gene: TRBV7-9; j_gene: TRBJ1-1; d_gene: NA
CDR3nt: TGTGCCAGCAGCGTAGCCCAGGGGAGCGGCTACACCTTC; CDR3aa: CASSVAQGSGYTF; v_gene: TRBV9; j_gene: TRBJ1-2; d_gene: NA
CDR3nt: TGTGCCAGCTCACCATCAGCGGAGACCCAGTACTTC; CDR3aa: CASSPSAETQYF; v_gene: TRBV18; j_gene: TRBJ2-5; d_gene: NA
CDR3nt: TGTGCCAGCAGCATAAGACATACTCAAACCTACGAGCAGTACTTC; CDR3aa: CASSIRHTQTYEQYF; v_gene: TRBV7-2; j_gene: TRBJ2-7; d_gene: NA
CDR3nt: TGTGCCAGCAGTTATGCGGGGACGAGGACCCCTGGAAACACCATATATTTT; CDR3aa: CASSYAGTRTPGNTIYF; v_gene: TRBV28; j_gene: TRBJ1-3; d_gene: NA
CDR3nt: TGTGCCAGTAGTGTGGCATGGGCTGGGGAGCTGTTTTTT; CDR3aa: CASSVAWAGELFF; v_gene: TRBV19; j_gene: TRBJ2-2; d_gene: NA
CDR3nt: TGTGCCAGCAGCCCGACACACGGCTCGGGGCAGCCCCAGCATTTT; CDR3aa: CASSPTHGSGQPQHF; v_gene: TRBV6-5; j_gene: TRBJ1-5; d_gene: NA
CDR3nt: TGTGCCAGCAGCTTCAACGAGGTGACCCAGTACTTC; CDR3aa: CASSFNEVTQYF; v_gene: TRBV5-8; j_gene: TRBJ2-5; d_gene: NA
CDR3nt: TGCGCCAGCAGCTTGGACAACCAGAACACTGAAGCTTTCTTT; CDR3aa: CASSLDNQNTEAFF; v_gene: TRBV5-1; j_gene: TRBJ1-1; d_gene: NA
CDR3nt: TGCGCCAGCAGCCAAGATCCAGACGGGGGGACCGGGACCCAGTACTTC; CDR3aa: CASSQDPDGGTGTQYF; v_gene: TRBV4-3; j_gene: TRBJ2-5; d_gene: TRBD2